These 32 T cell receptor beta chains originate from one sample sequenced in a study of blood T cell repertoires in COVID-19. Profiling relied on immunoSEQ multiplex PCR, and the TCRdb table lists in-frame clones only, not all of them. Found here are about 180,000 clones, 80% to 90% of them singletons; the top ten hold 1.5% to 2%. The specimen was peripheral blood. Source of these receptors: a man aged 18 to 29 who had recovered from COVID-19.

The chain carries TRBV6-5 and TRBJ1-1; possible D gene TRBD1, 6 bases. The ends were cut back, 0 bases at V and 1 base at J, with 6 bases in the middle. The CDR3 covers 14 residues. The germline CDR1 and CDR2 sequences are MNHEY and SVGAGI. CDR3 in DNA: TGTGCCAGCAGTTACTCGGGGGCGAACACTGAAGCTTTCTTT. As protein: CASSYSGANTEAFF.

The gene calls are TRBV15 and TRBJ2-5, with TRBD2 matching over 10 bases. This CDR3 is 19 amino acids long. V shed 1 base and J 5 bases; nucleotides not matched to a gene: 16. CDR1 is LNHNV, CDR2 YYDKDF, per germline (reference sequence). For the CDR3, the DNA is TGTGCCACCAGCAGAGCCGTCAGAGGTAGCGGGAGGAGCTGGGAGACCCAGTACTTC. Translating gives CATSRAVRGSGRSWETQYF.

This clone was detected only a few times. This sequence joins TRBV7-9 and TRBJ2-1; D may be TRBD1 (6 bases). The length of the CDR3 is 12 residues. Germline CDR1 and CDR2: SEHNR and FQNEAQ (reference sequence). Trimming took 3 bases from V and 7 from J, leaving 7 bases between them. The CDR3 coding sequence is TGTGCCAGCAGCTTTAGGGGGAATGAGCAGTTCTTC. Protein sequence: CASSFRGNEQFF.

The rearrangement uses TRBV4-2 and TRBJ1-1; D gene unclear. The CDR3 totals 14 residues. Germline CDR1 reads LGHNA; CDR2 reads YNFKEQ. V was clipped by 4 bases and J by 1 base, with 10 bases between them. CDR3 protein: CASSLLDGNTEAFF. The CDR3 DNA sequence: TGTGCCAGCAGCCTACTAGACGGGAACACTGAAGCTTTCTTT.

CDR3 residues: CASSRQGWTEAFF. CDR3 DNA: TGTGCCAGCAGCCGACAGGGGTGGACTGAAGCTTTCTTT. The rearrangement uses TRBV12-3 or TRBV12-4 and TRBJ1-1; 8 nucleotides match TRBD1. This CDR3 has 13 residues. J was trimmed by 5 bases and V by 6 bases; bases with no gene match: 5.

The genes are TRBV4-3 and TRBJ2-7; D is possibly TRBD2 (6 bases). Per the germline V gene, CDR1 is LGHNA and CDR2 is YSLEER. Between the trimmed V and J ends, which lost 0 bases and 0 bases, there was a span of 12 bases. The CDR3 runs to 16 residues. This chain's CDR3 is CASSQDVMGGSYEQYF. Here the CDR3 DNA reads TGCGCCAGCAGCCAAGATGTGATGGGGGGCTCCTACGAGCAGTACTTC.

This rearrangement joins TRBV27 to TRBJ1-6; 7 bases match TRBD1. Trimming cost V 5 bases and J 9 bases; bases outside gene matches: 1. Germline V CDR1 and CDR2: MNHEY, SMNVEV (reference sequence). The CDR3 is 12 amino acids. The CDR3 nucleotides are TGTGCCAGCAGTCGACAGGGTTCACCCCTCCACTTT. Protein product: CASSRQGSPLHF.

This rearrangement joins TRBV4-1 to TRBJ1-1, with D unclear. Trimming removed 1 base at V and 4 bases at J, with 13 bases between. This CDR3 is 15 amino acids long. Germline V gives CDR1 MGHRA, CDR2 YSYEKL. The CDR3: CASSQVEGSSTEAFF. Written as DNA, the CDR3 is TGCGCCAGCAGCCAAGTGGAGGGATCGAGCACTGAAGCTTTCTTT.

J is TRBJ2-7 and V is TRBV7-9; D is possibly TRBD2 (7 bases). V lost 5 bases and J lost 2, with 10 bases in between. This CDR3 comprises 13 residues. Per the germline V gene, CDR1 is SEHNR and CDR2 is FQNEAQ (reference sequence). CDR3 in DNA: TGTGCCAGCAGCGGGGAGGGGGCCTACGAGCAGTACTTC. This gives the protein CASSGEGAYEQYF.

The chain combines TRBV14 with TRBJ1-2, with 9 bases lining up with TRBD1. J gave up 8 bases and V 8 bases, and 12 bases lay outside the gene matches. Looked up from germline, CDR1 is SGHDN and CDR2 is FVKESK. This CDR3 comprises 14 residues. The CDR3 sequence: CASLPTGGIDGYTF. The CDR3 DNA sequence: TGTGCCAGCCTTCCGACAGGGGGAATTGACGGCTACACCTTC.

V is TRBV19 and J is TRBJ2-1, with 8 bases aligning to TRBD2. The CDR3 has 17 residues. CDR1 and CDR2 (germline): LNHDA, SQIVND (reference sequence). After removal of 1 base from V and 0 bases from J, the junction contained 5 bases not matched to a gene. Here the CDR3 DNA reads TGTGCCAGTAGTATAGCGGGGGGGCCTGGCTCCTACAATGAGCAGTTCTTC. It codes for CASSIAGGPGSYNEQFF. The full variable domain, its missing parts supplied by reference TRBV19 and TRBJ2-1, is DGGITQSPKYLFRKEGQNVTLSCEQNLNHDAMYWYRQDPGQGLRLIYYSQIVNDFQKGDIAEGYSVSREKKESFPLTVTSAQKNPTAFYLCASSIAGGPGSYNEQFFGPGTRLTVL.

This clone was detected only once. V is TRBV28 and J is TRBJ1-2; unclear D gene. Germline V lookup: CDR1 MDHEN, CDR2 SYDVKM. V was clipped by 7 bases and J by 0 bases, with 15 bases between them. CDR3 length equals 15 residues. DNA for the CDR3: TGTGCCAGCAATGTCCCGACACTTACTAACTATGGCTACACCTTC. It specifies CASNVPTLTNYGYTF.

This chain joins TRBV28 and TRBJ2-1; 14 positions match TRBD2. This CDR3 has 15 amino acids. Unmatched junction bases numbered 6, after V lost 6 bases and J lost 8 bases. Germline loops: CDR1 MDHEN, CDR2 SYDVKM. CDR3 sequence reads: CASSRGTSGSDEQFF. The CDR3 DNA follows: TGTGCCAGCAGCCGTGGGACTAGCGGGAGCGATGAGCAGTTCTTC.

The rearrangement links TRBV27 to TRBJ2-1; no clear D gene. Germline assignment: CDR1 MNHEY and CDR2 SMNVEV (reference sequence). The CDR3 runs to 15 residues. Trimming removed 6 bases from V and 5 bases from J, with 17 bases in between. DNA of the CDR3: TGTGCCAGCAGCAAACATGGTACAGAAGACAATGAGCAGTTCTTC. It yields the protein CASSKHGTEDNEQFF.

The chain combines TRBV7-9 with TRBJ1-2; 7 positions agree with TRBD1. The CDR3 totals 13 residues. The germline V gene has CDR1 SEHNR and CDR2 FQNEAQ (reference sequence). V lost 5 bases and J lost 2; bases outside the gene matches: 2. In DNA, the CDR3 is TGTGCCAGCAGCCCACAGGGGAACTATGGCTACACCTTC. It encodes CASSPQGNYGYTF.

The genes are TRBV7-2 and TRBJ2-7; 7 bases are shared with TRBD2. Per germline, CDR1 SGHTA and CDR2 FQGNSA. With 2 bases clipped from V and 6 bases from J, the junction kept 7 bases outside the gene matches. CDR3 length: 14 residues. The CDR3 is CASSLSRGEGEQYF. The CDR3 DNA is TGTGCCAGCAGCTTATCACGGGGGGAGGGCGAGCAGTACTTC.

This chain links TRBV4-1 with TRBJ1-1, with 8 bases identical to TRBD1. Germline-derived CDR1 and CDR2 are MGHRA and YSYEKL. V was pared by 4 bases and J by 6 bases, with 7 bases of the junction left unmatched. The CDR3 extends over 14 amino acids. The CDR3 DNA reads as TGCGCCAGCAGCCCCCGACAGGGGTGGGCTGAAGCTTTCTTT. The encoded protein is CASSPRQGWAEAFF.

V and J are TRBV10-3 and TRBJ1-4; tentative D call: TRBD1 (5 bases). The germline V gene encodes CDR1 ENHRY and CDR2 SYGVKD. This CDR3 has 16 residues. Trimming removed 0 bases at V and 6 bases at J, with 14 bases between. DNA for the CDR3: TGTGCCATCAGTGAGTCGCTGGCGGGACTAGATGAAAAACTGTTTTTT. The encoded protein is CAISESLAGLDEKLFF.

CDR3 amino acids: CSVLTRVTDTQYF. The CDR3 bases are TGCAGCGTTCTAACCAGGGTTACAGATACGCAGTATTTT. The chain joins TRBV29-1 to TRBJ2-3; a possible D gene is TRBD1 (5 bases). This CDR3 is 13 amino acids long. The germline gives CDR1 SQVTM, CDR2 ANQGSEA. V lost 5 bases to trimming and J lost 3 bases, with 12 bases between them.

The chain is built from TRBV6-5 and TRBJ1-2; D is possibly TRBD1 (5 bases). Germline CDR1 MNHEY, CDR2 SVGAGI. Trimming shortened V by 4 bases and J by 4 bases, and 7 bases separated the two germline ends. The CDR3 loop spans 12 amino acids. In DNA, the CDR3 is TGTGCCAGCAGTTCGGACACCTATGGCTACACCTTC. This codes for CASSSDTYGYTF.

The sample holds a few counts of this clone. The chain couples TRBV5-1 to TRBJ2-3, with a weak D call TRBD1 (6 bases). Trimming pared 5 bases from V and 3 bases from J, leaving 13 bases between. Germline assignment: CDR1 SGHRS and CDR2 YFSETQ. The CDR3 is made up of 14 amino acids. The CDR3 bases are TGCGCCAGCAGGCTACAGGGTTGGACAGATACGCAGTATTTT. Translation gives CASRLQGWTDTQYF.

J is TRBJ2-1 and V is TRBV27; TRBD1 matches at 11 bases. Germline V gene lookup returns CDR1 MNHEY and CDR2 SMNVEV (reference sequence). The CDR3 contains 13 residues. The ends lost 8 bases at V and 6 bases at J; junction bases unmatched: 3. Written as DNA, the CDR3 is TGTGCCAGCGCCGGGACAGGGGGCAATGAGCAGTTCTTC. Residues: CASAGTGGNEQFF.

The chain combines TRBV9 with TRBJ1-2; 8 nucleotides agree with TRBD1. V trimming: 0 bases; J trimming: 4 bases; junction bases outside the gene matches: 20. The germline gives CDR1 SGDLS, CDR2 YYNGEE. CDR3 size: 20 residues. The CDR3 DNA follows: TGTGCCAGCAGCGTAGATCAGGGGGCGCTTAGTGGGATAATGGGCTATGGCTACACCTTC. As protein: CASSVDQGALSGIMGYGYTF.

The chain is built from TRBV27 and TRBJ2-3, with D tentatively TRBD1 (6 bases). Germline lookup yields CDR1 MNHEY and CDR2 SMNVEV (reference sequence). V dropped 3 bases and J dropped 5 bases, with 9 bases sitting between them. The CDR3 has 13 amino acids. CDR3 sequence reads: CASSFSGQDTQYF. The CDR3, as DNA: TGTGCCAGCAGTTTCTCGGGACAAGATACGCAGTATTTT.

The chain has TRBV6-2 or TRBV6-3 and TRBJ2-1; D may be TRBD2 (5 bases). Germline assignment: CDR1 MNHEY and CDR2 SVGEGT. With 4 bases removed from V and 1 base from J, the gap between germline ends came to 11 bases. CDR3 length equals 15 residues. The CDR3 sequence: CASSSVARSYNEQFF. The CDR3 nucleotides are TGTGCCAGCAGTTCTGTAGCGAGGTCCTACAATGAGCAGTTCTTC.

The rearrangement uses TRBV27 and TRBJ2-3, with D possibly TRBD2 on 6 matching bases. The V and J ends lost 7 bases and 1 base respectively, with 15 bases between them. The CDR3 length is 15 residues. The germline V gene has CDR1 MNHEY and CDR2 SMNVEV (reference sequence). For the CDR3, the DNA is TGTGCCAGCAACTATGCTGGAGGGCGCACAGATACGCAGTATTTT. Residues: CASNYAGGRTDTQYF.

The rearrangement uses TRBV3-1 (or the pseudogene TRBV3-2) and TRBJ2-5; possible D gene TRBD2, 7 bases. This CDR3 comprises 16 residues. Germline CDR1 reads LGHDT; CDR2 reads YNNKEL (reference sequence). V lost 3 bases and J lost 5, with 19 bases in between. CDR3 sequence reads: CASSHYIRGRGETQYF. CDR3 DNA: TGTGCCAGCAGCCATTATATCCGGGGGCGGGGGGAGACCCAGTACTTC.

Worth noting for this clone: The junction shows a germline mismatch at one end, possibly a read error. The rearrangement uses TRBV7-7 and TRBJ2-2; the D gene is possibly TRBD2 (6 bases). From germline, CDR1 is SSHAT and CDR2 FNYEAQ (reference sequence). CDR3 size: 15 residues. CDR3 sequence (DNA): TGTGCTAGCAGCTCGGGAGAAGCGAGCACCGGGGAGCTGTTTTTT. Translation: CASSSGEASTGELFF. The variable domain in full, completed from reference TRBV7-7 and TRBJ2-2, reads GAGVSQSPRYKVTKRGQDVTLRCDPISSHATLYWYQQALGQGPEFLTYFNYEAQPDKSGLPSDRFSAERPEGSISTLTIQRTEQRDSAMYRCASSSGEASTGELFFGEGSRLTVL.

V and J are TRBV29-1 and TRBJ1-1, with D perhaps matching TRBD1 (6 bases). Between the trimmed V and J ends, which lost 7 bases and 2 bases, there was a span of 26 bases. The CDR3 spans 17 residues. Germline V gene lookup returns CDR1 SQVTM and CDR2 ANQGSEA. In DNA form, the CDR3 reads TGCAGCGGCACTACAGGGCTCGCCACCCCGCTAAACACTGAAGCTTTCTTT. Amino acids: CSGTTGLATPLNTEAFF.

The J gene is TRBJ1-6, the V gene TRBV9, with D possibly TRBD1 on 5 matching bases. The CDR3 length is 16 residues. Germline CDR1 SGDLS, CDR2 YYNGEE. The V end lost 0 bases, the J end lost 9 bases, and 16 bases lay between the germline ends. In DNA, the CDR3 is TGTGCCAGCAGCGTAGGAATTGGGGGGGGTCTTTCACCCCTCCACTTT. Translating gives CASSVGIGGGLSPLHF.

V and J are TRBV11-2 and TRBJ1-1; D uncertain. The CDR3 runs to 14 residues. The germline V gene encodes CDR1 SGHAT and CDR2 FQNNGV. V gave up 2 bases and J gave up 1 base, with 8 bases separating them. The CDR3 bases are TGTGCCAGCAGCTTACTATTTTCGAACACTGAAGCTTTCTTT. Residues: CASSLLFSNTEAFF.

Here the CDR3 reads CASSLASTGGADTQYF. The CDR3 bases are TGTGCCAGCAGCTTGGCGAGTACGGGGGGGGCAGATACGCAGTATTTT. This chain connects TRBV5-8 to TRBJ2-3, with TRBD2 matching 8 bases. The CDR3 spans 16 residues. The V gene end was trimmed by 0 bases and the J gene end by 4 bases; junction bases not matched to a gene: 7. CDR1 is SGHTS and CDR2 is YDEGEE in the germline V gene.